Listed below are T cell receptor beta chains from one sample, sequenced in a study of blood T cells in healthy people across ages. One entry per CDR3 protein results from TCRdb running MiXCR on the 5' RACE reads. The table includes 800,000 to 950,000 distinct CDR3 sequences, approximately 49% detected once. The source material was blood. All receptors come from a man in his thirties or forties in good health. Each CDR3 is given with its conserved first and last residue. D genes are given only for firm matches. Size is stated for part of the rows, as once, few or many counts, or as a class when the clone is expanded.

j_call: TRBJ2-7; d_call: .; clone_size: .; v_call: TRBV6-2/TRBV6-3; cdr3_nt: TGTGCCAGCAGGCGACCCCAGTTTAATTCGGGCCTGGTCGTCTACGAGCAGTACTTC; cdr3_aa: CASRRPQFNSGLVVYEQYF
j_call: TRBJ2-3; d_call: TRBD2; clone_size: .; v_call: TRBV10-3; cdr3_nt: TGTGCCATCCAGCGGGAACTTACAGATACGCAGTATTTT; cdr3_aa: CAIQRELTDTQYF
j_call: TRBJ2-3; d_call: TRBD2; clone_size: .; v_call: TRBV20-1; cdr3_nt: TGCAGTGCTAGAGGAATTGCGACTAGCGGGGGCCTCCGCACAGATACGCAGTATTTT; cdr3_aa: CSARGIATSGGLRTDTQYF
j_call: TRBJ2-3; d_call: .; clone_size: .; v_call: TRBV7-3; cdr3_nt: TGTGCCAGCAGCTTAAAAGGATACAGGGAGAATGGAGATACGCAGTATTTT; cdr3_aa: CASSLKGYRENGDTQYF
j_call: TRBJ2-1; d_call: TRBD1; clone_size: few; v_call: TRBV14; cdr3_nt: TGTGCCAGCAGCCAAGGAGGGGGCTCTTTCATCAATGAGCAGTTCTTC; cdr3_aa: CASSQGGGSFINEQFF
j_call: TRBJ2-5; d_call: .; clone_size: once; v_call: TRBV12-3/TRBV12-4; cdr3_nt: TGTGCCAGCAGTTTCAGAGGCTACCCGCAAGAGACCCAGTACTTC; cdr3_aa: CASSFRGYPQETQYF
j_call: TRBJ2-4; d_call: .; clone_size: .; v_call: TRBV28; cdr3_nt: TGTGCCAGCAGTTTTGATTCAGCCAAAAACATTCAGTACTTC; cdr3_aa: CASSFDSAKNIQYF
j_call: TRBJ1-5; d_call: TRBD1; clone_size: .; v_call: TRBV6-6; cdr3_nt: TGTGCCAGCAACGCGGACAGGAGCCAGCATTTT; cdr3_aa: CASNADRSQHF
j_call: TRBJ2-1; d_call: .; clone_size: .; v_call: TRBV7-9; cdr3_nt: TGTGCCAGCAGCTTAGCACAGGGAATTGAGCAGTTCTTC; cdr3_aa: CASSLAQGIEQFF
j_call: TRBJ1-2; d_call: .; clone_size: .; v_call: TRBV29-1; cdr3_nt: TGCAGCGTTGGTGAGGGGCAAAGCTATGGCTACACCTTC; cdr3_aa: CSVGEGQSYGYTF
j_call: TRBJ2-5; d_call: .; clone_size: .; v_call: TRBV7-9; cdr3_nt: TGTGCCAGCAGCTTATTAGGGCTGTCTGAGACCCAGTACTTC; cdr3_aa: CASSLLGLSETQYF
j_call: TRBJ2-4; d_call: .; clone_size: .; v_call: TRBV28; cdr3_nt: TGTGCCAGCAGTCTCGGGGTGGAGGACAAAAACATTCAGTACTTC; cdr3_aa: CASSLGVEDKNIQYF
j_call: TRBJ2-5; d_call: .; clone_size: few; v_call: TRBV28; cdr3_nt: TGTGCCAGCAGCCTGAACCTGGAGACCCAGTACTTC; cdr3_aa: CASSLNLETQYF
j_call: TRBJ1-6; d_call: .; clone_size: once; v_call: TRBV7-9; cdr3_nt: TGTGCCAGCAGCTCACCTTACCGGGGCGGGCCCCTCCACTTT; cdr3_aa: CASSSPYRGGPLHF
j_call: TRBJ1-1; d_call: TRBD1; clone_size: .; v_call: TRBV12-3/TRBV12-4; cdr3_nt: TGTGCCAGCAGCTTCCCAGGGGGGAACACTGAAGCTTTCTTT; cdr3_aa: CASSFPGGNTEAFF
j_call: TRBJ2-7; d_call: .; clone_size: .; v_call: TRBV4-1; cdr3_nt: TGCGCCAGCAGCCAAGACCGCGACAGCTACTCCTACAATGAGCAGTACTTC; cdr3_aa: CASSQDRDSYSYNEQYF
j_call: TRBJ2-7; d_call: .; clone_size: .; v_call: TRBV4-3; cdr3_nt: TGCGCCAGCAGCCAAGATCGGGCAGGCCAATCCTACGAGCAGTACTTC; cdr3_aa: CASSQDRAGQSYEQYF
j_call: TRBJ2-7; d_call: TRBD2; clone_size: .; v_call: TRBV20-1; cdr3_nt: TGCAGTGCCACCCTGGGCAGCGGGGGGACTGTCTCCTACGAGCAGTACTTC; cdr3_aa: CSATLGSGGTVSYEQYF
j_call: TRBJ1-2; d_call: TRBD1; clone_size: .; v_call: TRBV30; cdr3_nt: TGTGCCTCGGTGGGACAGGGATCTGGCTACACCTTC; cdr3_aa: CASVGQGSGYTF
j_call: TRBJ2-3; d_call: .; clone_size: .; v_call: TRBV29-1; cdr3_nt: TGCAGCGTCGACCCCCAAGATACGCAGTATTTT; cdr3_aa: CSVDPQDTQYF